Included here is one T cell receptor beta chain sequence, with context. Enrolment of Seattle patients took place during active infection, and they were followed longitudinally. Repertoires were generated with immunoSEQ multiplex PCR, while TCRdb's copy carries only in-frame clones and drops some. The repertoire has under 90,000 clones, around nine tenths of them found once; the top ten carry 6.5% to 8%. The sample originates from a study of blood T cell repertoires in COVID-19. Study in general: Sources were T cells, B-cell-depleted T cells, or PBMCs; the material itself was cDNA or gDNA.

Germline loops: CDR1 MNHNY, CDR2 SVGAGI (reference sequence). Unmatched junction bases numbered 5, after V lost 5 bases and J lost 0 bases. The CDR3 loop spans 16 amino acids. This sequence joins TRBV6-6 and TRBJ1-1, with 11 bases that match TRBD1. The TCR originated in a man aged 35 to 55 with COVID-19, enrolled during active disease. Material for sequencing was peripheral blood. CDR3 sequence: CASSLGQGALNTEAFF. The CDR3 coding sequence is TGTGCCAGCAGTCTAGGACAGGGGGCCTTGAACACTGAAGCTTTCTTT.